Presented here are 10 T cell receptor beta chains from one specimen sequenced in a study of cytomegalovirus exposure and HLA in healthy donors. The PCR ran on 60 Vbeta and 13 Jbeta primers. Produced via immunoSEQ multiplex PCR; TCRdb's table is partial and in-frame only. Here the sample spans roughly 70,000 clones, around three quarters being singletons. The sample taken for sequencing was PBMCs. Receptor source: a man in his forties or fifties in good health and CMV-seronegative.

The rearrangement joins TRBV27 to TRBJ1-2; D possibly corresponds to TRBD1 (6 bases). Trimming shortened V by 8 bases and J by 6 bases, and 16 bases separated the two germline ends. There are 13 residues in the CDR3. In germline, CDR1 is MNHEY, CDR2 SMNVEV (reference sequence). The CDR3 here is CASRGAGVNGYTF. CDR3 bases: TGTGCCAGCCGGGGGGCGGGGGTGAATGGCTACACCTTC.

V usage is TRBV18 and J usage is TRBJ1-2, with a tentative D call TRBD1 (5 bases). This CDR3 spans 12 amino acids. Germline-derived CDR1 and CDR2 are KGHSH and LQKENI. Trimming pared 2 bases from V and 5 bases from J, leaving 6 bases between. For the CDR3, the DNA is TGTGCCAGCTCACCAGGGGCTTATGGCTACACCTTC. Amino acids: CASSPGAYGYTF.

The chain employs TRBV5-1 and TRBJ1-2; D gene ambiguous. The CDR3 sequence is 13 residues long. Germline V gene data show CDR1 as SGHRS and CDR2 as YFSETQ. Trimming pared 5 bases from V and 4 bases from J, leaving 12 bases between. CDR3 in DNA: TGCGCCAGCAGACAGCACCAAATCTATGGCTACACCTTC. Encoded protein: CASRQHQIYGYTF.

The chain uses TRBV5-6 and TRBJ1-5; D remains ambiguous. This CDR3 is 15 amino acids long. Germline-derived CDR1 and CDR2 are SGHDT and YYEEEE. Trimming removed 0 bases from V and 0 bases from J, with 7 bases in between. CDR3 DNA: TGTGCCAGCAGCTTGGGCAGTTATAGCAATCAGCCCCAGCATTTT. Translating gives CASSLGSYSNQPQHF.

As regards this clone: The junction departs from the called germline gene at one end, perhaps through a read error. CDR3 coding DNA: TGTGCCAACAGCTTAGGTACTTTCGAGCAGTACTTC. Protein product: CANSLGTFEQYF. The chain couples TRBV11-2 to TRBJ2-7; D remains ambiguous. Germline loops: CDR1 SGHAT, CDR2 FQNNGV. This CDR3 spans 12 amino acids.

The chain employs TRBV4-1 and TRBJ1-5; D not certain. Germline V gene sequence: CDR1 MGHRA, CDR2 YSYEKL. CDR3 length: 14 amino acids. The V and J ends lost 4 bases and 4 bases respectively, with 11 bases between them. The CDR3 spells CASSPPGENQPQHF. CDR3 bases: TGCGCCAGCAGCCCCCCCGGGGAGAATCAGCCCCAGCATTTT.

The chain carries TRBV18 and TRBJ2-7; possible D gene TRBD1, 8 bases. The length of the CDR3 is 14 residues. V was clipped by 4 bases and J by 4 bases, with 14 bases between them. The germline gives CDR1 KGHSH, CDR2 LQKENI. As DNA, the CDR3 is TGTGCCAGCTCACTACAGGGGGAGGGATACGAGCAGTACTTC. It codes for CASSLQGEGYEQYF.

The chain recombines TRBV18 with TRBJ2-1, with 12 bases matching TRBD2. Trimming at V came to 3 bases and at J to 7 bases, leaving 7 bases not matched to a gene. This CDR3 comprises 16 residues. CDR1 is KGHSH, CDR2 LQKENI, per germline. The chain's CDR3 is CASSPNLAGGKNEQFF. CDR3 DNA: TGTGCCAGCTCACCCAACCTAGCGGGGGGGAAGAATGAGCAGTTCTTC.

This chain uses TRBV11-3 with TRBJ2-1; TRBD2 is a possible D gene (7 bases). Germline lookup yields CDR1 SGHNT and CDR2 YENEEA. The germline V and J ends were trimmed by 5 bases and 4 bases, with 15 bases remaining between them. The CDR3 is 15 residues long. In DNA form, the CDR3 reads TGTGCCAGCAGCCCCGGGGGGCCGCCGTACAATGAGCAGTTCTTC. Its translation is CASSPGGPPYNEQFF.

V and J are TRBV28 and TRBJ2-6; TRBD2 matches at 7 bases. V lost 2 bases to trimming and J lost 2 bases; unmatched junction nucleotides: 6. Germline V gene sequence: CDR1 MDHEN, CDR2 SYDVKM. CDR3 size: 17 residues. CDR3 region: CASSLTPAGAGANVLTF. The CDR3 DNA sequence: TGTGCCAGCAGTTTAACCCCCGCGGGAGCTGGGGCCAACGTCCTGACTTTC.